The sequence of this T cell receptor beta chain was determined in a study of shared clonotypes between healthy human individuals. Regarding the study as a whole: Clonotypes not shared had lower generation probabilities than those common to all four donors. In a handful of donors, about 5% of naive CD4 clonotypes appeared in common.

A remark on this clone: Its antigen is undetermined.

CD45RO-negative CD8 cells positively selected for CCR7 made up the naive population, which excluded terminally differentiated effector memory CD45RA+ cells. V gave up 2 bases and J gave up 5 bases; unmatched junction bases: 8. Germline CDR1 is SGHDT and CDR2 is YYEEEE. The CDR3 totals 15 residues. Genomic DNA belonging to each subset was distributed in equal measure over several immunoSEQ plates. TCRdb keeps only in-frame clones here, not all; method: immunoSEQ multiplex PCR. The profile covers over 2 million clones, with around 96% appearing a single time and more than 0.95% taken by the ten largest.

The clonotype originates from a man younger than 30 in good health. The V call is TRBV5-6, the J call TRBJ2-5; 8 nucleotides agree with TRBD1. Source material: naive CD8+ T cells sorted from blood. In DNA, the CDR3 is TGTGCCAGCAGCTTCTGGACAGGGCGGTATGAGACCCAGTACTTC. Amino acid sequence: CASSFWTGRYETQYF.